This is a list of T cell receptor beta chains from one sample in a study of shared clonotypes between healthy human individuals. The repertoire was sequenced with immunoSEQ multiplex PCR; TCRdb's copy has only in-frame clones and lacks some. The profile shows some 2.1 million clones, about 95% of them singletons. Specimen: naive CD8+ T cells sorted from blood. The source of these receptors is a man between 18 and 35 years old in good health. Each CDR3 is given with its conserved first and last residue. A D gene is named only where the DNA matches it firmly. Expanded clones are given a class, and other clones once, few, many or no size at all.

>TRBV28|-|-|TRBJ1-2
TGTGCCAGCAGAACAGGGACGGACTCCTATGGCTACACCTTC
CASRTGTDSYGYTF
>TRBV7-9|-|-|TRBJ1-4
TGTGCCAGCAGCCAAATGGGGGCAGCTTTTAATGAAAAACTGTTTTTT
CASSQMGAAFNEKLFF
>TRBV5-6|-|-|TRBJ1-2
TGTGCCAGCAGCCCCGGGGAAGGAATCTATGGCTACACCTTC
CASSPGEGIYGYTF
>TRBV5-6|-|-|TRBJ2-7
TGTGCCAGCAGCTCCGCCCCCGACTTGGAGCAGTACTTC
CASSSAPDLEQYF
>TRBV28|-|-|TRBJ2-5
TGTGCCAGCACAGGACAGCAAGAGACCCAGTACTTC
CASTGQQETQYF
>TRBV4-3|-|-|TRBJ2-7
TGCGCCAGCAGCCAAGATTCGGGTTCTAGTCGCGAGCAGTACTTC
CASSQDSGSSREQYF
>TRBV11-2|-|once|TRBJ2-7
TGTGCCAGCAGCGTACACACCACCTACGAGCAGTACTTC
CASSVHTTYEQYF
>TRBV11-1|-|-|TRBJ1-1
TGTGCCAGCAGCTTAGAGGGACCTGAAGCTTTCTTT
CASSLEGPEAFF
>TRBV2|-|-|TRBJ1-1
TGTGCCAGCAGTGAGGGAGGGCTGAACACTGAAGCTTTCTTT
CASSEGGLNTEAFF
>TRBV11-2|TRBD2|-|TRBJ2-7
TGTGCCAGCCGACCGGGAGGACCCCTCTACGAGCAGTACTTC
CASRPGGPLYEQYF
>TRBV4-1|TRBD2|-|TRBJ2-1
TGCGCCAGCAGCCACCTACTAGCGGGAGGGCCAAGTGAGCAGTTCTTC
CASSHLLAGGPSEQFF
>TRBV28|-|-|TRBJ1-1
TGTGCCAGCGAGCCTTGGGGGAGGGTACTAACTGAAGCTTTCTTT
CASEPWGRVLTEAFF
>TRBV29-1|TRBD2|-|TRBJ2-1
TGCAGCGTCACTAGCGGGAGATCCTACAATGAGCAGTTCTTC
CSVTSGRSYNEQFF
>TRBV18|-|-|TRBJ2-5
TGTGCCAGCTCACCACCGAGGGGGATTCAAGAGACCCAGTACTTC
CASSPPRGIQETQYF
>TRBV9|TRBD1|-|TRBJ2-1
TGTGCCAGCAGCGCGGAGGGGACAGGGGAAGAAGAGCAGTTCTTC
CASSAEGTGEEEQFF
>TRBV2|-|-|TRBJ1-1
TGTGCCAGCAGTGAATCCCGGGGATTAGGCACTGAAGCTTTCTTT
CASSESRGLGTEAFF
>TRBV5-6|-|once|TRBJ2-7
TGTGCCAGCAGCTTGTCGGACCTATCCTACGAGCAGTACTTC
CASSLSDLSYEQYF
>TRBV1|-|-|TRBJ2-7
TGCACCAGCAGCCATAGCGGAAGGTCCTACGAGCAGTACTTC
CTSSHSGRSYEQYF
>TRBV19|-|-|TRBJ1-5
TGTGCCAGTAGTATGTCAGCCTACGGGGATCAGCCCCAGCATTTT
CASSMSAYGDQPQHF
>TRBV28|-|-|TRBJ1-2
TGTGCCAGCAGCCGACAAGTAGACTATGGCTACACCTTC
CASSRQVDYGYTF
>TRBV7-2|-|-|TRBJ2-5
TGTGCCAGCAGCTTAGTGACGGGGATAGAGACCCAGTACTTC
CASSLVTGIETQYF
>TRBV6-5|TRBD1|-|TRBJ2-2
TGTGCCAGCAGCTCCGGGACAGGGGGCACCGGGGAGCTGTTTTTT
CASSSGTGGTGELFF
>TRBV9|-|-|TRBJ2-3
TGTGCCAGCAGCGTAGTGGGCTTATCAGATACGCAGTATTTT
CASSVVGLSDTQYF
>TRBV25-1|TRBD1|-|TRBJ2-7
TGTGCCAGCAGTGGTGGGACAGGGACCTACGAGCAGTACTTC
CASSGGTGTYEQYF
>TRBV7-9|-|-|TRBJ1-5
TGTGCCAGCAGCTTTTTGGGGCAGCCCCAGCATTTT
CASSFLGQPQHF
>TRBV9|-|-|TRBJ2-5
TGTGCCAGCAGCGCCGGTGTCCAGGAGACCCAGTACTTC
CASSAGVQETQYF
>TRBV27|-|-|TRBJ1-5
TGTGCCAGCAGTGACACCTATGGGGGTATGGTGCAGCCCCAGCATTTT
CASSDTYGGMVQPQHF
>TRBV7-9|-|-|TRBJ2-1
TGTGCCAGCAGCTCCAGGGGTAGCTCCTACAATGAGCAGTTCTTC
CASSSRGSSYNEQFF
>TRBV9|TRBD1|-|TRBJ1-4
TGTGCCAGCAGCGGATCGACAGGGTCCGGCTTTGAAAAACTGTTTTTT
CASSGSTGSGFEKLFF
>TRBV19|-|-|TRBJ2-7
TGTGCCAGTAGTATTCGGCCGGGCTACGAGCAGTACTTC
CASSIRPGYEQYF
>TRBV21-1|-|-|TRBJ2-1
TGTGCCAGCAGCAAAGCCTCAGGGGGCCGAAACTACAATGAGCAGTTCTTC
CASSKASGGRNYNEQFF
>TRBV4-1|TRBD1|-|TRBJ1-5
TGCGCCAGCAGCCAGGATGGACAGGGGGGCAATCAGCCCCAGCATTTT
CASSQDGQGGNQPQHF
>TRBV7-9|-|few|TRBJ1-1
TGTGCCAGCAGCTTGTGGAACACTGAAGCTTTCTTT
CASSLWNTEAFF
>TRBV6-1|TRBD1|-|TRBJ2-7
TGTGCCAGCAGTGAATTCGGATTAGGGACAGGCTACGAGCAGTACTTC
CASSEFGLGTGYEQYF
>TRBV28|TRBD2|-|TRBJ2-5
TGTGCCAGCAGTTTTTGGGCGGGGGGTGAAGAGACCCAGTACTTC
CASSFWAGGEETQYF
>TRBV7-3|TRBD2|-|TRBJ2-5
TGTGCCAGCAGCCGGACTAGCGATTTGGGAGAGACCCAGTACTTC
CASSRTSDLGETQYF
>TRBV7-9|-|once|TRBJ1-4
TGTGCCACGGGTGGCGGTGCTAATGAAAAACTGTTTTTT
CATGGGANEKLFF
>TRBV6-5|-|-|TRBJ1-3
TGTGCCAGCAGTTTATTTGGGATTTCCACCATATATTTT
CASSLFGISTIYF
>TRBV28|-|-|TRBJ1-2
TGTGCCAGCAGTTTGCAGGGCCCCCATGGCTATGGCTACACCTTC
CASSLQGPHGYGYTF
>TRBV7-9|TRBD1|-|TRBJ2-5
TGTGCCAGCAGCTTAACAAAGACAGGGACGGAGACCCAGTACTTC
CASSLTKTGTETQYF
>TRBV6-1|TRBD2|-|TRBJ2-5
TGTGCCAGCGTCCGACTAGCGGGGGTAGAGACCCAGTACTTC
CASVRLAGVETQYF
>TRBV13|-|-|TRBJ1-1
TGTGCCAGCAGCTCTCCCGGGGAAGTCGGCACTGAAGCTTTCTTT
CASSSPGEVGTEAFF
>TRBV4-1|TRBD2|-|TRBJ2-7
TGCGCCAGCAGCCAAGATCCAACTAGCGGGGTCACCTACGAGCAGTACTTC
CASSQDPTSGVTYEQYF
>TRBV27|-|-|TRBJ2-1
TGTGCCAGCAGACTAAACCCCCTACTGAGCTCCTACAATGAGCAGTTCTTC
CASRLNPLLSSYNEQFF
>TRBV5-3|TRBD1|-|TRBJ2-7
TGTGCCAGAAGTCCCTGGACAGGGCCTTACGAGCAGTACTTC
CARSPWTGPYEQYF
>TRBV9|-|-|TRBJ2-3
TGTGCCAGCAGCGAAGACTATAAAGATACGCAGTATTTT
CASSEDYKDTQYF
>TRBV9|TRBD2|-|TRBJ2-2
TGTGCCAGCAGCCCCTTGGAAGCGGGAGTGGCCGGGGAGCTGTTTTTT
CASSPLEAGVAGELFF
>TRBV27|-|-|TRBJ2-3
TGTGCCAGCAGTCCGACTTTGGTACATTTGGGCACAGATACGCAGTATTTT
CASSPTLVHLGTDTQYF
>TRBV5-1|-|-|TRBJ1-1
TGCGCCAGCAGCTCGTCAGGGCCGAGCACTGAAGCTTTCTTT
CASSSSGPSTEAFF
>TRBV7-8|-|-|TRBJ2-1
TGTGCCAGCAGCCCCATGGGACTGAACAATGAGCAGTTCTTC
CASSPMGLNNEQFF
>TRBV29-1|-|-|TRBJ1-2
TGCAGCGCAGAGGGACTTAACTTCTATGGCTACACCTTC
CSAEGLNFYGYTF
>TRBV4-1|TRBD1|-|TRBJ1-2
TGCGCCAGCAGCCAAGCACAGGGGGGAAACTATGGCTACACCTTC
CASSQAQGGNYGYTF
>TRBV5-4|-|-|TRBJ2-3
TGTGCCAGCAGCTTGCGGTTGGATACGCAGTATTTT
CASSLRLDTQYF
>TRBV27|-|-|TRBJ2-2
TGTGCCAGCAGTTGGAGTACCGGGGAGCTGTTTTTT
CASSWSTGELFF
>TRBV7-9|TRBD2|-|TRBJ2-7
TGTGCCAGCAGCTTAGCTTTCGGACTAGCGGGAGTCTACGAGCAGTACTTC
CASSLAFGLAGVYEQYF
>TRBV18|-|-|TRBJ2-7
TGTGCCAGCTCACTGACAGGTGGCGTCGAGCAGTACTTC
CASSLTGGVEQYF
>TRBV7-9|-|-|TRBJ2-7
TGTGCCAGCAGCTTAGCTTCCGAGACAGACTCCTACGAGCAGTACTTC
CASSLASETDSYEQYF
>TRBV5-4|TRBD2|-|TRBJ2-7
TGTGCCGCTAGTGGGACTAGCGGCAACTACGAGCAGTACTTC
CAASGTSGNYEQYF
>TRBV7-9|-|-|TRBJ2-2
TGTGCCAGCAGCCCCGGAGGGGAGCTGTTTTTT
CASSPGGELFF